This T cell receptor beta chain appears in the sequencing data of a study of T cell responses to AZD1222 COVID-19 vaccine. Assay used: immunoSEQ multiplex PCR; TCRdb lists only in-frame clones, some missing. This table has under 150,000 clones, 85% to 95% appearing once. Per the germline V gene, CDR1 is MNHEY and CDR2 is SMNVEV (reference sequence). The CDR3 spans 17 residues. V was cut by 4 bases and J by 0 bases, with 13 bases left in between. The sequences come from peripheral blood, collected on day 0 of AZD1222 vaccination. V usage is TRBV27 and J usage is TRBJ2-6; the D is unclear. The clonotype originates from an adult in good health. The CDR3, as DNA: TGTGCCAGCAGTTCCTCGAGTAGAGGCTCTGGGGCCAACGTCCTGACTTTC. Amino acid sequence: CASSSSSRGSGANVLTF.